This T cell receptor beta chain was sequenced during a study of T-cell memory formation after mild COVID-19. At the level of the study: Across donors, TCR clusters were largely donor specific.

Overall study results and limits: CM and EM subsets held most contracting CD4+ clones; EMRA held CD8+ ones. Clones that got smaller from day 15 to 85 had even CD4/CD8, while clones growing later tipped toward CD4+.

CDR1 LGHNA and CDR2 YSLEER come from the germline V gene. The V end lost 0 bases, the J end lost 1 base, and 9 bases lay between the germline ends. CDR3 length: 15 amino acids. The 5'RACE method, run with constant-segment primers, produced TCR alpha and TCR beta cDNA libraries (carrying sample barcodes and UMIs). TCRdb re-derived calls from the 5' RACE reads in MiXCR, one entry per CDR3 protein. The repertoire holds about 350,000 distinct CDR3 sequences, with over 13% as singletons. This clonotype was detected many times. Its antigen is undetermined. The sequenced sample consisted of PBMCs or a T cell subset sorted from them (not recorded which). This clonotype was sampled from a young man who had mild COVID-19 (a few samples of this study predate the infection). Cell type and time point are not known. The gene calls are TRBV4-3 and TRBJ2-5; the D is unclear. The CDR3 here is CASSQDVGLQETQYF. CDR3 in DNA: TGCGCCAGCAGCCAAGATGTGGGCCTCCAAGAGACCCAGTACTTC.